A selection of T cell receptor beta chains follows, all from one sample in a study of blood T cell repertoires in COVID-19. Some clones are missing from TCRdb's copy, which holds only in-frame ones; the method was immunoSEQ multiplex PCR. In the table there are 200,000 to 300,000 clones, about 90% of which are singletons. The sample taken for sequencing was peripheral blood. The source is a woman aged 45-60 years with acute or convalescent COVID-19. CDR3s include the opening cysteine and the closing phenylalanine or tryptophan. D genes are given only for firm matches. Size is stated for part of the rows, as once, few or many counts, or as a class when the clone is expanded.

v_call,clone_size,d_call,j_call,cdr3_aa,cdr3_nt
TRBV6-2/TRBV6-3,-,TRBD2,TRBJ2-3,CASSFGLAGGTDTQYF,TGTGCCAGCAGTTTCGGACTAGCGGGAGGGACAGATACGCAGTATTTT
TRBV5-1,-,-,TRBJ2-3,CASSLVDLAATQYF,TGCGCCAGCAGCTTGGTGGATTTAGCGGCTACGCAGTATTTT
TRBV28,-,TRBD2,TRBJ2-5,CASSRGLAGGLETQYF,TGTGCCAGCAGTCGAGGACTAGCGGGAGGGCTAGAGACCCAGTACTTC
TRBV30,-,-,TRBJ2-7,CAWSRGFAYEQYF,TGTGCCTGGAGTCGGGGGTTTGCCTACGAGCAGTACTTC
TRBV28,-,-,TRBJ1-4,CASSSREEKLFF,TGTGCCAGCAGTAGTCGGGAGGAAAAACTGTTTTTT
TRBV10-3,-,TRBD1,TRBJ2-7,CASRGYRGDNEQYF,TGTGCCTCCAGAGGCTACAGGGGGGACAACGAGCAGTACTTC
TRBV6-2/TRBV6-3,-,-,TRBJ2-7,CASSSGALREQYF,TGTGCCAGCAGTTCTGGGGCCCTCCGCGAGCAGTACTTC
TRBV10-3,once,-,TRBJ2-7,CAIRKGATYEQYF,TGTGCCATCAGGAAAGGAGCCACCTACGAGCAGTACTTC
TRBV7-2,-,TRBD2,TRBJ2-1,CASSLGRTSGNEQFF,TGTGCCAGCAGCTTAGGCCGGACTAGCGGCAATGAGCAGTTCTTC
TRBV19,-,TRBD2,TRBJ2-3,CASSKGLAADTQYF,TGTGCCAGTAGTAAGGGACTAGCTGCAGATACGCAGTATTTT
TRBV11-2,-,-,TRBJ1-3,CASTPRHHSGNTIYF,TGTGCCAGCACCCCAAGACACCACTCTGGAAACACCATATATTTT
TRBV19,-,TRBD2,TRBJ2-3,CASSIEASGTVTDTQYF,TGTGCCAGTAGTATAGAGGCTAGCGGGACCGTCACAGATACGCAGTATTTT
TRBV19,-,TRBD2,TRBJ2-1,CASTIGLAGVNEQFF,TGTGCCAGTACCATCGGACTAGCGGGAGTTAATGAGCAGTTCTTC
TRBV10-1,-,-,TRBJ2-1,CASSPRGIWINEQFF,TGCGCCAGCAGTCCAAGGGGTATCTGGATCAATGAGCAGTTCTTC
TRBV19,-,TRBD1,TRBJ1-5,CASSIIPGTGSNQPQHF,TGTGCCAGTAGTATAATCCCGGGGACAGGGTCCAATCAGCCCCAGCATTTT
TRBV5-1,-,TRBD1,TRBJ1-4,CASRDQGGPNEKLFF,TGCGCCAGCAGAGACCAGGGGGGTCCTAATGAAAAACTGTTTTTT
TRBV7-9,-,-,TRBJ2-5,CASKSYTGVKGETQYF,TGTGCCAGCAAGTCCTACACGGGGGTCAAGGGAGAGACCCAGTACTTC